One T cell receptor (beta chain) is described in this entry. As yet, its antigen is unknown. This specimen comes from a study of T cell repertoires in ileal Crohn's disease. Study details: At surgery, 35% to 40% of patients smoked, with median disease duration about eight years.

Per sample, around 500 nanograms of biopsy DNA were TCRB immunosequenced. Assay: immunoSEQ multiplex PCR; the TCRdb copy retains only in-frame clones and omits some. The sample comprises 15,000 to 20,000 clones, approximately 77% of which are singletons, and less than 5% rests with the top ten. CDR1 SNHLY and CDR2 FYNNEI come from the germline V gene. The CDR3 length is 15 residues. V lost 3 bases to trimming and J lost 0 bases, with 10 bases between them. This sample's time point: neoterminal ileum biopsy at postoperative endoscopy, about 6 months after surgery. Study-wide points: Active smokers at surgery had more clonal expansions than non-smokers. Endoscopy was done a median around 6.9 months after surgery.

The source material was ileal tissue. The chain links TRBV2 to TRBJ2-3; weak D call: TRBD1 (5 bases). This sequence originates from an adult with Crohn's disease. The CDR3 loop reads CASSEGRFSTDTQYF. The CDR3 region has the DNA TGTGCCAGCAGTGAGGGGCGGTTCAGCACAGATACGCAGTATTTT.